The 5 T cell receptor beta chains reported below all come from one sample, sequenced in a study of OX40 agonist ivuxolimab in advanced cancers. The repertoire was sequenced with immunoSEQ multiplex PCR; TCRdb's copy has only in-frame clones and lacks some. The sample carries about 44,000 clones, 65% to 85% recorded once. The sample consisted of CD4+ or CD8+ T cells sorted from blood, taken in a trial of the OX40 agonist ivuxolimab. These receptors all stem from an adult with an advanced solid tumor such as melanoma, head and neck, liver or kidney cancer.

This rearrangement joins TRBV30 to TRBJ2-7, with D possibly matching TRBD1 (6 bases). This CDR3 spans 13 amino acids. Trimming left V 0 bases short and J 4 bases short, with 10 bases between. Germline CDR1 reads GTSNPN; CDR2 reads SVGIG (reference sequence). The CDR3 protein is CAWSVGQGYEQYF. As DNA, the CDR3 is TGTGCCTGGAGTGTAGGTCAGGGGTACGAGCAGTACTTC.

The CDR3 protein is CASSPRDSGYNEQFF. The CDR3, as DNA: TGTGCCAGCAGCCCCCGGGACTCCGGCTACAATGAGCAGTTCTTC. This chain links TRBV7-2 with TRBJ2-1; possible D gene TRBD2, 6 bases. The germline gives CDR1 SGHTA, CDR2 FQGNSA. The CDR3 runs 15 residues. Trimming left V 5 bases short and J 3 bases short, with 14 bases between.

Notes on this clone: The junction departs from the called germline gene at one end, perhaps through a read error. The chain uses TRBV5-4 and TRBJ2-7; 8 bases map to TRBD1. The CDR3 extends over 11 amino acids. The germline CDR1 and CDR2 sequences are SGHNT and YYREEE (reference sequence). CDR3 in DNA: TGTGCCAGCAGCTTGGGGACAGGGAAGAACTTC. Its protein product is CASSLGTGKNF. Full variable domain (rest looked up from reference TRBV5-4 and TRBJ2-7): ETGVTQSPTHLIKTRGQQVTLRCSSQSGHNTVSWYQQALGQGPQFIFQYYREEENGRGNFPPRFSGLQFPNYSSELNVNALELDDSALYLCASSLGTGKNFGPGTRLTVT.

The chain uses TRBV7-9 and TRBJ2-7; maybe TRBD1 (6 bases). This CDR3 contains 16 residues. Germline CDR1 and CDR2: SEHNR and FQNEAQ (reference sequence). V lost 0 bases to trimming and J lost 5 bases, with 17 bases between them. The CDR3 DNA reads TGTGCCAGCAGCTTAGCGCAGGGACAATCGGGTCACGAGCAGTACTTC. Translated, it gives CASSLAQGQSGHEQYF.

This chain links TRBV5-4 with TRBJ2-3, with 13 nucleotides matching TRBD2. This CDR3 spans 15 amino acids. Germline assignment: CDR1 SGHNT and CDR2 YYREEE (reference sequence). The junction had 4 bases not matched to a gene; V was cut back by 4 bases and J by 5 bases. CDR3 region: CASSGLAGVIDTQYF. The CDR3 DNA follows: TGTGCCAGCAGCGGACTAGCGGGAGTTATAGATACGCAGTATTTT. Using reference TRBV5-4 and TRBJ2-3 for the parts outside the CDR3, the full variable domain is ETGVTQSPTHLIKTRGQQVTLRCSSQSGHNTVSWYQQALGQGPQFIFQYYREEENGRGNFPPRFSGLQFPNYSSELNVNALELDDSALYLCASSGLAGVIDTQYFGPGTRLTVL.